A single sample is the source of the 3 T cell receptor beta chains below, sequenced in a study of CXCR3-negative and CXCR3-positive naive CD8 T cells. Their target antigens are unknown. Points from the study as a whole: Naive cells positive for CXCR3 carried more hydrophobic TRB CDR3s than CXCR3-negative ones.

The TRB cDNA libraries were prepared by 5' RACE with UMI labels. From the 5' RACE reads, TCRdb lists one entry per CDR3 protein and no DNA. This sample's clone table lists about 63,000 distinct CDR3 sequences. Sequencing was carried out using naive CXCR3+ CD8+ T cells from blood. The sample's subset: CD45RO-CCR7+CD27+CD95- naive CD8+ T cells expressing CXCR3 (TNR3+). All receptors come from a human donor in good health. Some clones in this sample may be carry-over from other donors' samples.

The chain has TRBV29-1 and TRBJ2-2; without DNA, the TCRdb call of TRBD1 cannot be checked. Germline V gives CDR1 SQVTM, CDR2 ANQGSEA. There are 15 residues in the CDR3. CDR3 in amino acids: CSVVGGQTNAGELFF.

This sequence joins TRBV4-1 and TRBJ2-7; TCRdb designates TRBD1, a call that cannot be tested without DNA. The CDR3 runs to 14 residues. Germline CDR1 is MGHRA and CDR2 is YSYEKL. CDR3 loop: CASSSGQGGYEQYF.

The V and J genes are TRBV29-1 and TRBJ2-2. The CDR3 runs to 13 residues. CDR1 is SQVTM and CDR2 is ANQGSEA in the germline V gene. CDR3 residues: CSAELGSTGELFF.